This T cell receptor (beta chain) was identified during a study of PD-1 blockade in mismatch repair-deficient tumors. Time point in this sample: 10-day in vitro stimulation with candidate neoantigen peptide 5. All patients were mismatch repair deficient, assessed by either PCR or immunohistochemistry. The TCR-sequenced patients were a few responders to pembrolizumab. Each of seven or eight ELISpot-reactive candidate peptides was used for approximately 10-day stimulation. On this clone: Its cognate antigen is unknown.

Sequencing was performed with immunoSEQ multiplex PCR; in TCRdb, only in-frame clones are kept and a portion is missing. The sample lists around 14,000 clones; 84% were seen once. The CDR3 is 13 residues long. V lost 1 base, J lost 3 bases, and 7 bases lay in between. Germline V lookup: CDR1 MDHEN, CDR2 SYDVKM. V usage is TRBV28 and J usage is TRBJ2-7; D not resolved. The source is an adult with mismatch repair-deficient cancer. The sequencing here drew on cells cultured in vitro, taken from a patient treated with pembrolizumab. The CDR3 is CASSLSSIYEQYF. CDR3 in DNA: TGTGCCAGCAGTTTATCCAGTATCTACGAGCAGTACTTC.